This T cell receptor (beta chain) was retrieved from a study of cytomegalovirus exposure and HLA in healthy donors. Germline CDR1 and CDR2: LNHDA and SQIVND (reference sequence). The CDR3 length is 12 residues. The J segment lost 6 bases and the V segment lost 8 bases, leaving 6 bases of the junction unmatched. Primers: 60 Vbeta forward and 13 Jbeta reverse. Sequenced by immunoSEQ multiplex PCR; TCRdb stores in-frame clones only, minus some. The data contain roughly 190,000 clones, around 80% of them singletons. The sample consisted of PBMCs. This TCR derives from a man aged 35-49 years in good health and CMV-seropositive. The V and J genes are TRBV19 and TRBJ1-1; TRBD1 matches at 7 bases. The CDR3 is CASSIQGAEAFF. The CDR3 DNA follows: TGTGCCAGTTCAATCCAGGGGGCTGAAGCTTTCTTT.